The 3 T cell receptor beta chains listed next were all sequenced from one sample in a study of regulatory T cells in long-lasting Graves disease. Time point in this sample: persistent/refractory GD, antithyroid drugs over 5 years with positive TRAb. Preparation of the TCR library used RNA extracted from PBMCs. With iRepertoire HTBI primers and Arm-PCR of CDR3 regions, TCR beta libraries were built. TCRdb re-called the multiplex PCR reads through MiXCR, storing one row per CDR3 protein. This table holds a few hundred thousand distinct CDR3 sequences, around 22% found once. Specimen: peripheral blood mononuclear cells (PBMCs), collected when the disease was refractory, from a patient treated with antithyroid drugs. The receptor set was obtained from a female donor with Graves disease.

This clonotype occurred a few times. The chain carries TRBV9 and TRBJ1-2, with D perhaps TRBD1 (5 bases). This CDR3 is 15 amino acids long. The V gene lost 3 bases and the J gene lost 1 base, with 13 bases spanning the gap. The germline V gene encodes CDR1 SGDLS and CDR2 YYNGEE. The CDR3 is CASSGGLPFNYGYTF. CDR3 sequence (DNA): TGTGCCAGCAGCGGGGGACTCCCCTTTAACTATGGCTACACCTTC.

Many counts were recorded for this clonotype. V usage is TRBV18 and J usage is TRBJ1-1, with TRBD1 matching 9 bases. This CDR3 has 13 residues. Germline trimming cut 4 bases from V and 11 bases from J; bases unmatched to any gene: 8. Germline loops: CDR1 KGHSH, CDR2 LQKENI. The CDR3 DNA sequence: TGTGCCAGCTCACGCGGGACAGGGATATGGGCTTTCTTT. Its translation is CASSRGTGIWAFF.

The rearrangement joins TRBV5-8 to TRBJ2-7; either TRBD1 or TRBD2 may supply D (5 bases each). Looked up from germline, CDR1 is SGHTS and CDR2 is YDEGEE. The CDR3 sequence is 15 residues long. V gave up 3 bases and J gave up 2 bases, with 15 bases separating them. The CDR3 bases are TGTGCCAGCAGCTCCGGACTGACAGCGCCCTACGAGCAGTACTTC. Translating it yields CASSSGLTAPYEQYF.